Shown below are 2 T cell receptor beta chains from a single sample sequenced in a study of CD8+ T cells in alopecia areata. cDNA prepared by RNA extraction and subsequent reverse transcription served as the template for sequencing. Repertoires were generated with immunoSEQ multiplex PCR, while TCRdb's copy carries only in-frame clones and drops some. The profile covers a few hundred thousand clones, with about three fifths appearing a single time and about 0.93% taken by the ten largest. Specified treatment: oral pan-JAK inhibitor, 5-10 mg twice daily. The sample here was CD4+ T cells sorted from blood, taken around week 54, from a patient treated with tofacitinib. These receptors originate from a human donor with alopecia areata.

The rearrangement uses TRBV5-6 and TRBJ2-3; 8 bases are a match to TRBD1. After removal of 6 bases from V and 3 bases from J, the junction contained 3 bases not matched to a gene. Germline V gene lookup returns CDR1 SGHDT and CDR2 YYEEEE. This CDR3 contains 13 residues. The CDR3 loop reads CASIRTGTDTQYF. The CDR3 DNA follows: TGTGCCAGCATTCGGACAGGGACAGATACGCAGTATTTT.

The rearrangement uses TRBV5-4 and TRBJ2-5, with TRBD2 matching over 8 bases. The germline V gene has CDR1 SGHNT and CDR2 YYREEE (reference sequence). CDR3 length equals 15 residues. Trimming removed 0 bases from V and 2 bases from J; junction bases left unmatched: 3. The CDR3 DNA follows: TGTGCCAGCAGCTTGGGCACTAGCGGACAAGAGACCCAGTACTTC. Its protein is CASSLGTSGQETQYF.